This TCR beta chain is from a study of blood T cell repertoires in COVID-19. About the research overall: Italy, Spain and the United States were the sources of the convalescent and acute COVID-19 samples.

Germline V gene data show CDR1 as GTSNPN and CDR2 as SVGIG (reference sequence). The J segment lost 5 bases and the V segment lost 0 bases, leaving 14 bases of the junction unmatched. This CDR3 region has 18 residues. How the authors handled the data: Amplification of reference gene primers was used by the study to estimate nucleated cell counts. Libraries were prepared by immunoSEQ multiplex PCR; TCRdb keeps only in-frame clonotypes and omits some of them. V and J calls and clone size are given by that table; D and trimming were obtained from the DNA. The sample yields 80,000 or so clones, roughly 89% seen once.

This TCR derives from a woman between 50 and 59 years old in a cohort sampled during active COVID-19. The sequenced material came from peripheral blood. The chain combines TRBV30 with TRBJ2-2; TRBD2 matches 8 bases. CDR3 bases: TGTGCCTGGAGTGTACACCCCGCCAGGGCGGGGGGTACCGGGGAGCTGTTTTTT. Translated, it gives CAWSVHPARAGGTGELFF.